This record looks at one TCR beta chain sequence and its context. Its antigen is not identified. The sample belongs to a study of T cell clones after liver transplantation. Study context: TCRbeta sequencing after a pre-transplant mixed lymphocyte reaction identified graft-donor-reactive clones, later tracked in post-transplant blood. Standard immunosuppression, with no induction, continued until 12-24 months after transplant.

TCRdb keeps only in-frame clones here, not all; method: immunoSEQ multiplex PCR. Here the sample spans 55,000 to 75,000 clones, about 73% being singletons. Notes on the study in general: A larger donor-reactive than third-party decline suggested partial antigen-specific deletion. In most of the 8 subjects, circulating graft-donor-reactive CD4 TCRbeta sequences fell significantly after transplant.

This CDR3 is 13 amino acids long. Germline loops: CDR1 MDHEN, CDR2 SYDVKM. The V and J ends lost 5 bases and 2 bases respectively, with 10 bases between them. The material was CD4+ T cells from blood, obtained at the roughly 15-month timepoint. The source of this sequence is a human patient who received a liver transplant. Some of these T cells may belong to the graft donor. The V call is TRBV28, the J call TRBJ2-7; TRBD1 or TRBD2 may be the D gene (5 bases each). This CDR3 reads CASSRDGTYEQYF. CDR3 bases: TGTGCCAGCAGTCGGGACGGGACCTACGAGCAGTACTTC.